Listed below are T cell receptor beta chains from one sample, sequenced in a study of T cell responses to AZD1222 COVID-19 vaccine. Measured with immunoSEQ multiplex PCR; TCRdb has only the in-frame clones, and not every one. The sample includes some 190,000 clones, almost 90% of them seen just once. The sample in question was peripheral blood, obtained on day 0 of AZD1222 vaccination. The receptors were gathered from an adult in good health. Both conserved end residues are part of each CDR3. The D gene is left open where the match is weak. Expanded clones get a size class; other rows say once, few or many, or leave the size out.

NA	TRBV9	NA	TRBJ1-1	TGTGCCAGCAGCCCCCGGCCCGAGCCGAGCACTGAAGCTTTCTTT	CASSPRPEPSTEAFF
few	TRBV4-1	TRBD2	TRBJ2-7	TGCGCCAGCAGCCTGGAACTAGCGGACTCCTACGAGCAGTACTTC	CASSLELADSYEQYF
NA	TRBV5-1	TRBD1	TRBJ2-5	TGCGCCAGCAGATTACAGGGGGGTACGGAGACCCAGTACTTC	CASRLQGGTETQYF
once	TRBV28	NA	TRBJ1-2	TGTGCCAGCAGTTTGGTCAGGGAGGCACCTGGCTACACCTTC	CASSLVREAPGYTF
NA	TRBV3-1/TRBV3-2	TRBD1	TRBJ1-4	TGTGCCAGCAGCCTGACCGGGACAGGGGCCAATGAAAAACTGTTTTTT	CASSLTGTGANEKLFF
once	TRBV3-1/TRBV3-2	NA	TRBJ1-2	TGTGCCAGCAGCACCTGGGGCAGTTCCTATGGCTACACCTTC	CASSTWGSSYGYTF
NA	TRBV7-2	NA	TRBJ2-2	TGTGCCAGCAGCTTAACGGGGAACACCGGGGAGCTGTTTTTT	CASSLTGNTGELFF
NA	TRBV6-1	NA	TRBJ1-2	TGTGCCAGCAGTGAAGTTGGGAAGGAGAATGGCTACACCTTC	CASSEVGKENGYTF
once	TRBV9	NA	TRBJ2-2	TGTGCCAGCAGCGTGAGGGTGGCGAACACCGGGGAGCTGTTTTTT	CASSVRVANTGELFF
NA	TRBV30	TRBD1	TRBJ1-2	TGTGCCCGAAGACAGGGGGGTACGGATGGCTACACCTTC	CARRQGGTDGYTF
NA	TRBV28	NA	TRBJ2-5	TGTGCCAGCAGTTCTCCGGGGCCCCGGGCCCAGTACTTC	CASSSPGPRAQYF
NA	TRBV6-2/TRBV6-3	TRBD2	TRBJ2-2	TGTGCCAGCAGTCAAGGACTAGCGGGCACCGGGGAGCTGTTTTTT	CASSQGLAGTGELFF
NA	TRBV28	NA	TRBJ1-3	TGTGCCAGCAGTGACCTCCGAAACACCATATATTTT	CASSDLRNTIYF
NA	TRBV7-2	NA	TRBJ1-5	TGTGCCAGCAGCTTAACTTGGTATAGCAATCAGCCCCAGCATTTT	CASSLTWYSNQPQHF
NA	TRBV3-1/TRBV3-2	NA	TRBJ2-3	TGTGCCAGCAGCCAAGATCTGAGGTTTGGTACGCAGTATTTT	CASSQDLRFGTQYF
few	TRBV5-6	NA	TRBJ2-7	TGTGCCAGCAGCTTAGCCACTGGGGGGCCCTACGAGCAGTACTTC	CASSLATGGPYEQYF
NA	TRBV9	NA	TRBJ1-2	TGTGCCAGCTCCTCCTCCGGGACACATTATGGCTACACCTTC	CASSSSGTHYGYTF
NA	TRBV7-9	NA	TRBJ1-4	TGTGCCAGCAGCTTAGGAGAGCAGGCAAATGAAAAACTGTTTTTT	CASSLGEQANEKLFF
NA	TRBV6-2/TRBV6-3	TRBD2	TRBJ2-7	TGTGCCAGCAGTTACTTGGGGACTAAAGAGAGGGAGCAGTACTTC	CASSYLGTKEREQYF
NA	TRBV5-6	NA	TRBJ1-2	TGTGCCAGCAGCCAGGACGCTTATGGCTACACCTTC	CASSQDAYGYTF
once	TRBV7-9	NA	TRBJ1-1	TGTGCCAGCAGCATGGACTGGAACACTGAAGCTTTCTTT	CASSMDWNTEAFF
NA	TRBV6-1	NA	TRBJ2-2	TGTGCCAGCAGTGAAGGGGAGAGCACCGGGGAGCTGTTTTTT	CASSEGESTGELFF
once	TRBV19	NA	TRBJ2-6	TGTGCCAGTAGTATTTCCAGGCCCATCAATGGGGCCAACGTCCTGACTTTC	CASSISRPINGANVLTF
few	TRBV7-3	NA	TRBJ2-2	TGTGCCAGCAGCCGGACGGGAAACACCGGGGAGCTGTTTTTT	CASSRTGNTGELFF
NA	TRBV18	TRBD1	TRBJ1-2	TGTGCCAGCTCAAACCGGGACAGGGATTCCTATGGCTACACCTTC	CASSNRDRDSYGYTF
NA	TRBV6-5	NA	TRBJ1-6	TGTGCCAGCAGTACCGTGGAAAATTCACCCCTCCACTTT	CASSTVENSPLHF
NA	TRBV6-5	NA	TRBJ1-5	TGTGCCAGCAGTAGGGGGGGCGGCAATCAGCCCCAGCATTTT	CASSRGGGNQPQHF
once	TRBV4-1	NA	TRBJ1-5	TGCGCCAGCAGCCCTGGAAGGGGATCGGTGTGGCCCCAGCATTTT	CASSPGRGSVWPQHF
NA	TRBV4-1	NA	TRBJ1-2	TGCGCCAGCAGCCAAGCTCAACGCACCGATGGCTACACCTTC	CASSQAQRTDGYTF
NA	TRBV6-2/TRBV6-3	NA	TRBJ1-2	TGTGCCAGCAGTTACCGGACAAGAGCAGACTATGGCTACACCTTC	CASSYRTRADYGYTF
NA	TRBV29-1	TRBD1	TRBJ2-5	TGCAGTGGGACAGAAGAGACCCAGTACTTC	CSGTEETQYF
NA	TRBV10-3	NA	TRBJ2-2	TGTGCCATCGCCCCGTCACGGCCCTCCGGGGAGCTGTTTTTT	CAIAPSRPSGELFF
NA	TRBV30	NA	TRBJ2-1	TGTGCCGCCTCGGGCAGCAACTCCTACAATGAGCAGTTCTTC	CAASGSNSYNEQFF
once	TRBV5-6	NA	TRBJ1-4	TGTGCCAGCAGCTCACGTTCCATGAATGAAAAACTGTTTTTT	CASSSRSMNEKLFF
NA	TRBV2	TRBD2	TRBJ2-1	TGTGCCAGCAGGACCCAGGGAGGGTCCATTGAGCAGTTCTTC	CASRTQGGSIEQFF
NA	TRBV21-1	NA	TRBJ1-5	TGTGCCAGCAGCAAAGAAAGCCGACCAGAGGCGGCGGGGTTGGGCAATCAGCCCCAGCATTTT	CASSKESRPEAAGLGNQPQHF
once	TRBV13	TRBD2	TRBJ2-7	TGTGCCAGCGGTACGGGGGGGCGCGGCGAGCAGTACTTC	CASGTGGRGEQYF
NA	TRBV3-1/TRBV3-2	NA	TRBJ2-5	TGTGCCAGCAGCGGGCGGGGACGAGAGACCCAGTACTTC	CASSGRGRETQYF
NA	TRBV19	NA	TRBJ2-1	TGTGCCAGTAGTATTGTAGGGGGGGAGGGTGAGCAGTTCTTC	CASSIVGGEGEQFF
NA	TRBV14	NA	TRBJ2-7	TGTGCCAGCAGCCAAGTAGTAGTCGCCTACGAGCAGTACTTC	CASSQVVVAYEQYF
NA	TRBV28	NA	TRBJ1-2	TGTGCCAGCAGTTTACAGGACTTAGCTAACTATGGCTACACCTTC	CASSLQDLANYGYTF
NA	TRBV7-3	NA	TRBJ1-1	TGTGCCAGCAGCTTTTCGGGCACCACTGAAGCTTTCTTT	CASSFSGTTEAFF
NA	TRBV6-5	NA	TRBJ1-2	TGTGCCAGCAGCCGGGGTCGTGGCTACACCTTC	CASSRGRGYTF